The source of this T cell receptor beta chain is a study of cytomegalovirus exposure and HLA in healthy donors. Study-level background: An earlier analysis found fewer than 120 million unique TCR beta sequences from 200 million or so T cells.

Looked up from germline, CDR1 is SEHNR and CDR2 is FQNEAQ (reference sequence). The CDR3 sequence is 14 residues long. The J segment lost 8 bases and the V segment lost 3 bases, leaving 5 bases of the junction unmatched. General observations from the study: According to a later analysis, most TCR beta chains associated with CMV appeared HLA-restricted. There were approximately 150 TCR beta chains listed as cytomegalovirus-associated.

PCR was performed using 60 Vbeta and 13 Jbeta primers. TCRdb keeps only in-frame clones here, not all; method: immunoSEQ multiplex PCR. The sample carries tens of thousands of clones, about 47% recorded once. In the case of this clone: The antigen is unknown.

The J gene is TRBJ2-2, the V gene TRBV7-9; 8 nucleotides agree with TRBD2. This sequence originates from a human donor in good health. Material: PBMCs. The CDR3 bases are TGTGCCAGCAGCTTTGACAGCGGGAGTGGGGAGCTGTTTTTT. Protein sequence: CASSFDSGSGELFF.